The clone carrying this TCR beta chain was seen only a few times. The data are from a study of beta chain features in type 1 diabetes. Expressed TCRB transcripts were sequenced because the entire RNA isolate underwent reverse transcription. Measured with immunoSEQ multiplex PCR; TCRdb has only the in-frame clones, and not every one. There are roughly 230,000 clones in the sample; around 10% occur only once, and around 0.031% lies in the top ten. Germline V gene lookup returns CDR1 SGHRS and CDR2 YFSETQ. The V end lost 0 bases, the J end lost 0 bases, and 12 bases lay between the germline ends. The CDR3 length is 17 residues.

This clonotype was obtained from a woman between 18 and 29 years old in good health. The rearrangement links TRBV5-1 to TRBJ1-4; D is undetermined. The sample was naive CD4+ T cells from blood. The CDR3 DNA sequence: TGCGCCAGCAGCTTGGATCTGGCATATGCAACTAATGAAAAACTGTTTTTT. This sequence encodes CASSLDLAYATNEKLFF.